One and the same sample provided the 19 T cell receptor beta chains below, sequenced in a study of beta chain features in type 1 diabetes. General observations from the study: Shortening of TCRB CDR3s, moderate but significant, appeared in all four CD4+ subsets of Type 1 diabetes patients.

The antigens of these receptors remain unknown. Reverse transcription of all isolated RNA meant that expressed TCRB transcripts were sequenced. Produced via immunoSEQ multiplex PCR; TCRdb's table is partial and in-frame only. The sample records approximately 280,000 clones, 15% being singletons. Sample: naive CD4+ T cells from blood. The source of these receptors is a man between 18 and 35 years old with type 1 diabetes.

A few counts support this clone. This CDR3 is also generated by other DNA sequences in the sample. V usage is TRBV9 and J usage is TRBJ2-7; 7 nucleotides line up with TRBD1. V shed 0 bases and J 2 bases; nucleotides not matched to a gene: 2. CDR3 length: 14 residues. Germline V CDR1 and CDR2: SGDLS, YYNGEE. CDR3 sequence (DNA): TGTGCCAGCAGCGTAGGGCAGGGGGCCTACGAGCAGTACTTC. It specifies CASSVGQGAYEQYF. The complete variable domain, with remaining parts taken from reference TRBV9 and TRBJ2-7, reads DSGVTQTPKHLITATGQRVTLRCSPRSGDLSVYWYQQSLDQGLQFLIQYYNGEERAKGNILERFSAQQFPDLHSELNLSSLELGDSALYFCASSVGQGAYEQYFGPGTRLTVT.

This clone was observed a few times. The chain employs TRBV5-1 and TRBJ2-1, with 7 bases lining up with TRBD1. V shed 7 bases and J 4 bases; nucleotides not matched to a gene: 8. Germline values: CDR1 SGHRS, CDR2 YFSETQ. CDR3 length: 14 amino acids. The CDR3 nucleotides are TGCGCCAGCGGACTGGACAGGATATACAATGAGCAGTTCTTC. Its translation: CASGLDRIYNEQFF.

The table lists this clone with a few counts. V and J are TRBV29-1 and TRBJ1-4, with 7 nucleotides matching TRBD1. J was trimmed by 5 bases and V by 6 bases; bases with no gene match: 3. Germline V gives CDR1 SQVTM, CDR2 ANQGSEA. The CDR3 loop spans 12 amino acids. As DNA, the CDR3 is TGCAGCGTGACAGGGTACAATGAAAAACTGTTTTTT. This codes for CSVTGYNEKLFF.

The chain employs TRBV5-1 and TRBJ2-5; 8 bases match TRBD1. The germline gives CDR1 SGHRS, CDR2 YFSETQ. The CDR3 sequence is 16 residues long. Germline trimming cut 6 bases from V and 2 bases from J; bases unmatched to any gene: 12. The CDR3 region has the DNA TGCGCCAGCACTGAAAGACAGGGGCCCTCTCAAGAGACCCAGTACTTC. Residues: CASTERQGPSQETQYF.

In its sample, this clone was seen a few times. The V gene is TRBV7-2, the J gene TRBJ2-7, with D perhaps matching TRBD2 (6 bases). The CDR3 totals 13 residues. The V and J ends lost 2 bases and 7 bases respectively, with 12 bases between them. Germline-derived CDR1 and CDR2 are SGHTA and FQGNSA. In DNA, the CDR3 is TGTGCCAGCAGCTTAATGTTGGGGGGTGAGCAGTACTTC. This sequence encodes CASSLMLGGEQYF.

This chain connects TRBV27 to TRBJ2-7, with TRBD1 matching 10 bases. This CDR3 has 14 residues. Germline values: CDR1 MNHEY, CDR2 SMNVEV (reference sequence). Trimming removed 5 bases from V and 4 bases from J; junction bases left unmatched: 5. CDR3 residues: CASSPWDRGYEQYF. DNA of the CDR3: TGTGCCAGCAGTCCCTGGGACAGGGGATACGAGCAGTACTTC.

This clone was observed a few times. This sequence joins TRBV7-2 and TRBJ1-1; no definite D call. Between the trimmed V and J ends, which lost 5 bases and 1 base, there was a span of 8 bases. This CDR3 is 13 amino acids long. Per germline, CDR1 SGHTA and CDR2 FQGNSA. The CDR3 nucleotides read TGTGCCAGCAGCACCCAGAAGAACACTGAAGCTTTCTTT. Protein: CASSTQKNTEAFF.

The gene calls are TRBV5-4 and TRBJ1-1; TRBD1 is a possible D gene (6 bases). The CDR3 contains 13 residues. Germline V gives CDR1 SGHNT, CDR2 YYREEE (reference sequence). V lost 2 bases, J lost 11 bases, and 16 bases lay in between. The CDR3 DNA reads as TGTGCCAGCAGCTTTCCAGGGGCAAATCGGGCTTTCTTT. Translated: CASSFPGANRAFF.

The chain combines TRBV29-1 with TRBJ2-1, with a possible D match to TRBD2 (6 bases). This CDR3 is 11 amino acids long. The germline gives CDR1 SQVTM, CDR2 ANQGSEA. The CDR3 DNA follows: TGCAGTGCGGGACCCTACAATGAGCAGTTCTTC. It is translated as CSAGPYNEQFF.

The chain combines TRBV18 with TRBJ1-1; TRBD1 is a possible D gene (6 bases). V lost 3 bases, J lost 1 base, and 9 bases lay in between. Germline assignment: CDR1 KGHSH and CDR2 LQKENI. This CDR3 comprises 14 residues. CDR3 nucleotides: TGTGCCAGCTCACCGTTGACAGGGAACACTGAAGCTTTCTTT. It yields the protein CASSPLTGNTEAFF. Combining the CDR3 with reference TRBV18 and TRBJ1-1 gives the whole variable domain NAGVMQNPRHLVRRRGQEARLRCSPMKGHSHVYWYRQLPEEGLKFMVYLQKENIIDESGMPKERFSAEFPKEGPSILRIQQVVRGDSAAYFCASSPLTGNTEAFFGQGTRLTVV.

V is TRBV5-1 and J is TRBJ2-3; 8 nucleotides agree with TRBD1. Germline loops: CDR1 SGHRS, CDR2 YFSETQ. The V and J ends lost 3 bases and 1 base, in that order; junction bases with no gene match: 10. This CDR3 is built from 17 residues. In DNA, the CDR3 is TGCGCCAGCAGCTGGCCCATGGGGACAGGCCGCACAGATACGCAGTATTTT. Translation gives CASSWPMGTGRTDTQYF. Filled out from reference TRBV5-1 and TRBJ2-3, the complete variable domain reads KAGVTQTPRYLIKTRGQQVTLSCSPISGHRSVSWYQQTPGQGLQFLFEYFSETQRNKGNFPGRFSGRQFSNSRSEMNVSTLELGDSALYLCASSWPMGTGRTDTQYFGPGTRLTVL.

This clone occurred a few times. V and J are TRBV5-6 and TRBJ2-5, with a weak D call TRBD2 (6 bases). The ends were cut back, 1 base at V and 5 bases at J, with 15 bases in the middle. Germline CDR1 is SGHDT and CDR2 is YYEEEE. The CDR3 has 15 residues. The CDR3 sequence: CASSLFITSSETQYF. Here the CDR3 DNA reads TGTGCCAGCAGCTTGTTCATCACTAGCTCCGAGACCCAGTACTTC.

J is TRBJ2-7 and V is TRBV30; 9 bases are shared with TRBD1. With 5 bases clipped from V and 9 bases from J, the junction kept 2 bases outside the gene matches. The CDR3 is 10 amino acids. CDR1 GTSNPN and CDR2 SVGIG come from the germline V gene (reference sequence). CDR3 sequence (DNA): TGTGCCTGGGGACAGGGGATGCAGTACTTC. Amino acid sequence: CAWGQGMQYF.

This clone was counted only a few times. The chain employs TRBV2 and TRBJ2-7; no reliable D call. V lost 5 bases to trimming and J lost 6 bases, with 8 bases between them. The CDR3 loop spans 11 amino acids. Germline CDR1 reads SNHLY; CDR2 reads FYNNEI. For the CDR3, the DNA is TGTGCCAGCAGTCCTAGTAGCGAGCAGTACTTC. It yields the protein CASSPSSEQYF.

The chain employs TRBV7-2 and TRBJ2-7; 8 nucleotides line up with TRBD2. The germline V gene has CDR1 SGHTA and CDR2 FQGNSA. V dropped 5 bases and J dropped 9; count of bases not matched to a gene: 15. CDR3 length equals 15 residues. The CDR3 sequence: CASSPTAGADPRQYF. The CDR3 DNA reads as TGTGCCAGCAGCCCGACAGCGGGGGCCGATCCACGGCAGTACTTC.

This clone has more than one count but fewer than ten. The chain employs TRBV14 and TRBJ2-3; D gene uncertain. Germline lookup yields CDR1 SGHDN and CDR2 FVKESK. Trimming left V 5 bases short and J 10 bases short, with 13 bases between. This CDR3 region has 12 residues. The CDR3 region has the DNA TGTGCCAGCAGCATCACTAAAGCCTCGCAGTATTTT. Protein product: CASSITKASQYF.

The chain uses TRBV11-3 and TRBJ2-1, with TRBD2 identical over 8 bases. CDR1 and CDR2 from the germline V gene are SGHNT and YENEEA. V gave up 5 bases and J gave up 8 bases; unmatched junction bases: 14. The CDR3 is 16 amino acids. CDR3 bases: TGTGCCAGCAGCCAAAGAACTAGCGGAACGGGCGATGAGCAGTTCTTC. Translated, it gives CASSQRTSGTGDEQFF.

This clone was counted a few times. Written as DNA, the CDR3 is TGTGCCAGCCATTTCGGGGTTACGCAGTATTTT. Residues: CASHFGVTQYF. The chain is built from TRBV28 and TRBJ2-3; D is possibly TRBD2 (5 bases). CDR3 length: 11 residues. Trimming stripped 8 bases from V and 8 bases from J, with 11 bases between. Germline assignment: CDR1 MDHEN and CDR2 SYDVKM. Together with reference TRBV28 and TRBJ2-3, the CDR3 gives the full variable domain: DVKVTQSSRYLVKRTGEKVFLECVQDMDHENMFWYRQDPGLGLRLIYFSYDVKMKEKGDIPEGYSVSREKKERFSLILESASTNQTSMYLCASHFGVTQYFGPGTRLTVL.

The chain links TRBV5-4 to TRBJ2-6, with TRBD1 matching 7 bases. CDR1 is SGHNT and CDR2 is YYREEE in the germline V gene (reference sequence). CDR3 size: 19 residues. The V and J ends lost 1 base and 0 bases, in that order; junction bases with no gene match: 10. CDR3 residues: CASSLSRDSLFSGANVLTF. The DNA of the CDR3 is TGTGCCAGCAGCTTGAGTCGGGACAGCTTATTCTCTGGGGCCAACGTCCTGACTTTC. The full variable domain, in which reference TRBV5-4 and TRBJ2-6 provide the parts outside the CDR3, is ETGVTQSPTHLIKTRGQQVTLRCSSQSGHNTVSWYQQALGQGPQFIFQYYREEENGRGNFPPRFSGLQFPNYSSELNVNALELDDSALYLCASSLSRDSLFSGANVLTFGAGSRLTVL.